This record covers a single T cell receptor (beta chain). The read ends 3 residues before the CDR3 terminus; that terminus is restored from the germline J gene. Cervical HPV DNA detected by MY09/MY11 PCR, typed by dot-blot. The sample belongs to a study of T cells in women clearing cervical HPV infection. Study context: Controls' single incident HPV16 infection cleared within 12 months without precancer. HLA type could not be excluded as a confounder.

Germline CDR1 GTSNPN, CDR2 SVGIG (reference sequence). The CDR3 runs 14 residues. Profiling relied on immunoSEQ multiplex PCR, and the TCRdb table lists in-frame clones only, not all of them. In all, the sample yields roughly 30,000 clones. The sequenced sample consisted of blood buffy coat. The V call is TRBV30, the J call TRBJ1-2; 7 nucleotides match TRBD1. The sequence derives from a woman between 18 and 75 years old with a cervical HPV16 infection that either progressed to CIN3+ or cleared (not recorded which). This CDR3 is CAWSARDSSRDYTF. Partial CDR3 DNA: TGTGCCTGGAGTGCCCGGGACAGTTCCCGGGAC.